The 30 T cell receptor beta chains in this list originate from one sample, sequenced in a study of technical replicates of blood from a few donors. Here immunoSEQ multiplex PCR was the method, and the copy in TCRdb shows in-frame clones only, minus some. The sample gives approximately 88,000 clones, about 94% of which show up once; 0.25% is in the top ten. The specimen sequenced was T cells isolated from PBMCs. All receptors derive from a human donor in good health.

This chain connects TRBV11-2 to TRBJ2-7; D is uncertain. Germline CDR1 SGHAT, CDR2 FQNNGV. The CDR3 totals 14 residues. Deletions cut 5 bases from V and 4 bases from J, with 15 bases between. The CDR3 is CASSPNTFGYEQYF. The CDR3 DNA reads TGTGCCAGCAGCCCAAACACCTTCGGGTACGAGCAGTACTTC.

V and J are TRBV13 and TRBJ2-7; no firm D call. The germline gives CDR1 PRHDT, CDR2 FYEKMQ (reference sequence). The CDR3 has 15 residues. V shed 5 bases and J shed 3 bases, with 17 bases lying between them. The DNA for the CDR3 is TGTGCCAGCAGCGAAGGTCCGGATGGGCGCTACGAGCAGTACTTC. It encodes CASSEGPDGRYEQYF. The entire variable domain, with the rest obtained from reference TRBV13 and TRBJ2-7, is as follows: AAGVIQSPRHLIKEKRETATLKCYPIPRHDTVYWYQQGPGQDPQFLISFYEKMQSDKGSIPDRFSAQQFSDYHSELNMSSLELGDSALYFCASSEGPDGRYEQYFGPGTRLTVT.

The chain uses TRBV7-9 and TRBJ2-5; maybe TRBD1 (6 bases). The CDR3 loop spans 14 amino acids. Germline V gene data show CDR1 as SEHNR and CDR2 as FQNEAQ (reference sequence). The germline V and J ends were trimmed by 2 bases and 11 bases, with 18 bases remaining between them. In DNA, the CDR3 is TGTGCCAGCAGCTTAATGGACAGCGAGCCCGGTCAGTACTTC. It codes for CASSLMDSEPGQYF. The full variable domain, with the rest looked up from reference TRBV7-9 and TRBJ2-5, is DTGVSQNPRHKITKRGQNVTFRCDPISEHNRLYWYRQTLGQGPEFLTYFQNEAQLEKSRLLSDRFSAERPKGSFSTLEIQRTEQGDSAMYLCASSLMDSEPGQYFGPGTRLLVL.

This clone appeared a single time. CDR3 residues: CASSIRSRENQPQHF. The CDR3 region has the DNA TGTGCCAGTAGTATAAGGTCGAGGGAAAATCAGCCCCAGCATTTT. V is TRBV19 and J is TRBJ1-5; D is unclear. Between the trimmed V and J ends, which lost 2 bases and 4 bases, there was a span of 12 bases. Germline-derived CDR1 and CDR2 are LNHDA and SQIVND (reference sequence). This CDR3 is 15 amino acids long.

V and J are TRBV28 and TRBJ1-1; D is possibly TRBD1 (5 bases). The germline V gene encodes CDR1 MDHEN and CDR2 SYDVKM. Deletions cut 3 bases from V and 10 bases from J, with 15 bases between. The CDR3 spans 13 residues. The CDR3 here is CASSFAREIRAFF. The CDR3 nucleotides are TGTGCCAGCAGTTTCGCCAGGGAAATCAGAGCTTTCTTT.

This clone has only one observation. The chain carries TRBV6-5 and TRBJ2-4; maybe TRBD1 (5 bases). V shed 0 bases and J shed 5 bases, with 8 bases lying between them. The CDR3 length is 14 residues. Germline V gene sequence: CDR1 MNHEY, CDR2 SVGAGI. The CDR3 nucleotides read TGTGCCAGCAGTTACTCAGGGGTCCAAAACATTCAGTACTTC. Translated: CASSYSGVQNIQYF.

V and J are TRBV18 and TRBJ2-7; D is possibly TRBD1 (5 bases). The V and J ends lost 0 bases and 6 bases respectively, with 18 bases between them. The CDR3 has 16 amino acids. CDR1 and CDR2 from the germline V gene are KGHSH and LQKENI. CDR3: CASSPPVTGWGGEQYF. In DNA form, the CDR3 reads TGTGCCAGCTCACCACCGGTTACCGGGTGGGGCGGCGAGCAGTACTTC.

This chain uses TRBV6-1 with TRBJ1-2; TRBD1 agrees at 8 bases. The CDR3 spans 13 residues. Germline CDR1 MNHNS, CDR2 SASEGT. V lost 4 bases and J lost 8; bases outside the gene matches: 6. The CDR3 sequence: CASSARQGMGYTF. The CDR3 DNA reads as TGTGCCAGCAGTGCGAGACAGGGGATGGGCTACACCTTC.

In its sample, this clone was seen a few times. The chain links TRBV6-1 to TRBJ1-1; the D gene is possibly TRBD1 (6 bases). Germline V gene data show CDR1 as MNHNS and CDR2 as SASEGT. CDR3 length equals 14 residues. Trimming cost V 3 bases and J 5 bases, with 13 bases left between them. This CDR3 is CASSETGARTEAFF. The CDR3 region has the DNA TGTGCCAGCAGTGAGACAGGCGCGCGGACTGAAGCTTTCTTT.

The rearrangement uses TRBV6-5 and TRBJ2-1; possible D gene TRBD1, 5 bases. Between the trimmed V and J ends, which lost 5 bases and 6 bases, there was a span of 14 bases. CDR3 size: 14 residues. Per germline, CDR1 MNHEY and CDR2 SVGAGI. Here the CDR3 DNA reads TGTGCCAGCAGTGGGGCAGGGTCGCCCAATGAGCAGTTCTTC. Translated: CASSGAGSPNEQFF.

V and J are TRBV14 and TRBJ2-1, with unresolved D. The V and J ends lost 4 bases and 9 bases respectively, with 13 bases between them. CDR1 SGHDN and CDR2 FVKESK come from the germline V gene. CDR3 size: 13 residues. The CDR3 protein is CASSRRAFGEQFF. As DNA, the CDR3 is TGTGCCAGCAGCCGGAGAGCGTTCGGTGAGCAGTTCTTC.

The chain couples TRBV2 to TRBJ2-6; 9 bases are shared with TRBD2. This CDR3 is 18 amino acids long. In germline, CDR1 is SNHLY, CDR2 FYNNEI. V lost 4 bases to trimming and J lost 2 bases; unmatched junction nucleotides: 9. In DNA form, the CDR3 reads TGTGCCAGCAGTGTACGCGGGGGGGAGGTAGCTGGGGCCAACGTCCTGACTTTC. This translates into CASSVRGGEVAGANVLTF.

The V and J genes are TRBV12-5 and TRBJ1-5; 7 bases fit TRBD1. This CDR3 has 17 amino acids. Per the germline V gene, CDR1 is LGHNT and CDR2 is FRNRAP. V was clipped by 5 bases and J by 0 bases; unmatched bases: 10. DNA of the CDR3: TGTGCTAGTGGTCTTCATATTACAGGGGATAGCAATCAGCCCCAGCATTTT. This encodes CASGLHITGDSNQPQHF.

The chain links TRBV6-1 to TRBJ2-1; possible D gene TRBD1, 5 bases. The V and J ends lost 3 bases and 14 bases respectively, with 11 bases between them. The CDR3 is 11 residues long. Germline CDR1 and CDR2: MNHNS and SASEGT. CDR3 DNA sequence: TGTGCCAGCAGTGATTGGCAGGGCGAGTTCTTC. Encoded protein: CASSDWQGEFF.

CDR3 nucleotides: TGTGCCAGCAGCTTAGAGGGACTAGCGGGCGGGGGTGAGCAGTTCTTC. This sequence encodes CASSLEGLAGGGEQFF. The V call is TRBV7-7, the J call TRBJ2-1; 12 positions match TRBD2. Per germline, CDR1 SSHAT and CDR2 FNYEAQ (reference sequence). Trimming removed 1 base from V and 9 bases from J; junction bases left unmatched: 7. CDR3 length equals 16 residues.

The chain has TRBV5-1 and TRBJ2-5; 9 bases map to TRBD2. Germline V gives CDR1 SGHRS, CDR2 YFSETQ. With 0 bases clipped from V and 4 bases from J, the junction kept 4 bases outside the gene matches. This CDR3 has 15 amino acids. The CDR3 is CASSLDTSGRETQYF. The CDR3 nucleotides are TGCGCCAGCAGCTTGGACACTAGCGGGCGAGAGACCCAGTACTTC.

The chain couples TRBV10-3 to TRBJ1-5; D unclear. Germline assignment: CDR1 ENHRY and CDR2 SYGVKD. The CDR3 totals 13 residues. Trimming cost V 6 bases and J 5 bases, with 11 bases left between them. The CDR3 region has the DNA TGTGCCATCAGGTACAGTCAGGATCAGCCCCAGCATTTT. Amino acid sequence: CAIRYSQDQPQHF.

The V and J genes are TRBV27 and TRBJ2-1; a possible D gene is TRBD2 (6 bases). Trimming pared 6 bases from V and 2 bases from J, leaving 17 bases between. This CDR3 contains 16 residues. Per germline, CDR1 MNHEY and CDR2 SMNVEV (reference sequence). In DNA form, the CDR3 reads TGTGCCAGCAGCCGGAGGGGAACTCGGGCCTACAATGAGCAGTTCTTC. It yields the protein CASSRRGTRAYNEQFF.

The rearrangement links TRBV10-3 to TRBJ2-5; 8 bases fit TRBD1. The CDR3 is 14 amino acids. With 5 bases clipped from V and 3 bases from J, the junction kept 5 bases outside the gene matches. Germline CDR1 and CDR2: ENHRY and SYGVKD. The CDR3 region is CAISSTGVEETQYF. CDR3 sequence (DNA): TGTGCCATCAGTTCGACAGGGGTTGAAGAGACCCAGTACTTC.

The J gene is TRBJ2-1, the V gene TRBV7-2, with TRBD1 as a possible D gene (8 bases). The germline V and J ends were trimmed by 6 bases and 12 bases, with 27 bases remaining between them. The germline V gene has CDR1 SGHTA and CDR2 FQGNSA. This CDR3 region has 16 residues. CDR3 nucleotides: TGTGCCAGCAGTGCACCTGGGAGGGACAGGCTGCTGGGGCAGTTCTTC. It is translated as CASSAPGRDRLLGQFF.

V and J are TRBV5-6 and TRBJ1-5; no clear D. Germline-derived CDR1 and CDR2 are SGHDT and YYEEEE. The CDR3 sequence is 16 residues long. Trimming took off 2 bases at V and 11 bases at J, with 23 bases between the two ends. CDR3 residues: CASSFGTGSPRGAQHF. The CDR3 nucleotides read TGTGCCAGCAGCTTTGGTACCGGGTCCCCTCGGGGAGCCCAGCATTTT.

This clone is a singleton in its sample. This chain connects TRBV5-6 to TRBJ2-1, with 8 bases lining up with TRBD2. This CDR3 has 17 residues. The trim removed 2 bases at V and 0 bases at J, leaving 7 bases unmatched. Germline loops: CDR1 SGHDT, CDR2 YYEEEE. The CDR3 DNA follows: TGTGCCAGCAGCTTAGAACTAGCGGCTAACTCCTACAATGAGCAGTTCTTC. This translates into CASSLELAANSYNEQFF.

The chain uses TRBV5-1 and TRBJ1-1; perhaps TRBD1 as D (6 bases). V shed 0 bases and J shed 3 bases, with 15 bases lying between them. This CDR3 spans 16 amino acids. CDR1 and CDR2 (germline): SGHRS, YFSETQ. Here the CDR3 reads CASSLVGARGYTEAFF. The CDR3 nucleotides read TGCGCCAGCAGCTTGGTGGGGGCGCGAGGATACACTGAAGCTTTCTTT. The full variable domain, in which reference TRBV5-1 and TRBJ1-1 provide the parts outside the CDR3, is KAGVTQTPRYLIKTRGQQVTLSCSPISGHRSVSWYQQTPGQGLQFLFEYFSETQRNKGNFPGRFSGRQFSNSRSEMNVSTLELGDSALYLCASSLVGARGYTEAFFGQGTRLTVV.

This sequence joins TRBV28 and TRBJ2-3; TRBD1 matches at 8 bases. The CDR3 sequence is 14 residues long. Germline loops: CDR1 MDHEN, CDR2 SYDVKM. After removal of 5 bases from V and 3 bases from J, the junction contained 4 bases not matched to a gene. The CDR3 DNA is TGTGCCAGCAGTCAACGACAGGGGACAGATACGCAGTATTTT. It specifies CASSQRQGTDTQYF. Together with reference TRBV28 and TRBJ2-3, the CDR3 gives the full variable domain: DVKVTQSSRYLVKRTGEKVFLECVQDMDHENMFWYRQDPGLGLRLIYFSYDVKMKEKGDIPEGYSVSREKKERFSLILESASTNQTSMYLCASSQRQGTDTQYFGPGTRLTVL.

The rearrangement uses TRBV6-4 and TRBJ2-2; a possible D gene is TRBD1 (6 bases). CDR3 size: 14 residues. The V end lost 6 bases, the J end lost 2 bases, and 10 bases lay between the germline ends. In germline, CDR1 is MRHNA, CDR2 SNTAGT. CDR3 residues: CASRRDTNTGELFF. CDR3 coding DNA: TGTGCCAGCAGACGGGACACCAACACCGGGGAGCTGTTTTTT.

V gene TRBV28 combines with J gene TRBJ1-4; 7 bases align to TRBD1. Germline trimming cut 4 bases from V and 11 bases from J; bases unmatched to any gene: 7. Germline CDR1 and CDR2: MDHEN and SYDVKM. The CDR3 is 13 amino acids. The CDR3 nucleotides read TGTGCCAGCAGTTCGGGACAGAATTTGAAACTGTTTTTT. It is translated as CASSSGQNLKLFF.

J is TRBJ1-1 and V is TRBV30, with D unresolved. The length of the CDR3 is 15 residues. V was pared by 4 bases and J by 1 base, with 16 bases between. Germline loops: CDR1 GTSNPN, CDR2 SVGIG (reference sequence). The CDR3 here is CAWISSGSWNTEAFF. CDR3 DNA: TGTGCCTGGATTTCTTCGGGGTCCTGGAACACTGAAGCTTTCTTT.

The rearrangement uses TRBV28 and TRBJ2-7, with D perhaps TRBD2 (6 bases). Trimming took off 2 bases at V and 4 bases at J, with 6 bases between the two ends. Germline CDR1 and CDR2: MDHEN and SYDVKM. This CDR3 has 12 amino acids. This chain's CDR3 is CASSLAGYEQYF. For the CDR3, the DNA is TGTGCCAGCAGTTTAGCGGGATACGAGCAGTACTTC.

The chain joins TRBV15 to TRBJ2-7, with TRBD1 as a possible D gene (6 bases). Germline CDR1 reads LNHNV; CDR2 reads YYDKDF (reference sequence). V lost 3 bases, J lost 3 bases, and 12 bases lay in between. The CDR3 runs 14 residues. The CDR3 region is CATSRTGRVYEQYF. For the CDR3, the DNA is TGTGCCACCAGCAGGACAGGAAGGGTCTACGAGCAGTACTTC.

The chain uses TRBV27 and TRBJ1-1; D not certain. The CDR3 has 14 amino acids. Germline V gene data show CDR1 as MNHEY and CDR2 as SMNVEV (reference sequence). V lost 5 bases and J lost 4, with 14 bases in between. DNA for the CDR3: TGTGCCAGCAGTATCGCCTTGGAGGGCACTGAAGCTTTCTTT. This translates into CASSIALEGTEAFF.